This T cell receptor (beta chain) comes out of a study of T-cell reconstitution after alpha-beta-depleted transplantation in children. Whole-study results and caveats: Surviving thymic progenitors and recipient T cells were the source of high TCRbeta diversity at day 60 in some patients. Expanded graft clones numbering several hundred reportedly gave rise to alpha-beta T cells about two months after transplant. T-cell numbers and diversity one year post-transplant derived largely from freshly generated T cells.

This CDR3 region has 14 residues. Germline loops: CDR1 ENHRY, CDR2 SYGVKD. V lost 10 bases to trimming and J lost 2 bases; unmatched junction nucleotides: 7. A library of TCRbeta sequences, prepared with unique molecular identifiers, was generated. MiXCR, run by TCRdb on the PCR reads, gives a single entry per CDR3 protein. The data show 250,000 to 300,000 distinct CDR3 sequences, about 9.5% seen once. This clonotype was counted ten times or more. Its target is unknown. The input for sequencing was PBMCs, taken before TCRalphabeta/CD19-depleted stem cell transplant. This receptor was identified in a boy less than two years old with acute myeloid leukemia, due to receive a stem cell transplant. The J gene is TRBJ2-3, the V gene TRBV10-3; 9 positions match TRBD2. Here the CDR3 reads CATGPSGNTDTQYF. The CDR3 DNA sequence: TGTGCCACGGGGCCTAGCGGGAACACAGATACGCAGTATTTT.